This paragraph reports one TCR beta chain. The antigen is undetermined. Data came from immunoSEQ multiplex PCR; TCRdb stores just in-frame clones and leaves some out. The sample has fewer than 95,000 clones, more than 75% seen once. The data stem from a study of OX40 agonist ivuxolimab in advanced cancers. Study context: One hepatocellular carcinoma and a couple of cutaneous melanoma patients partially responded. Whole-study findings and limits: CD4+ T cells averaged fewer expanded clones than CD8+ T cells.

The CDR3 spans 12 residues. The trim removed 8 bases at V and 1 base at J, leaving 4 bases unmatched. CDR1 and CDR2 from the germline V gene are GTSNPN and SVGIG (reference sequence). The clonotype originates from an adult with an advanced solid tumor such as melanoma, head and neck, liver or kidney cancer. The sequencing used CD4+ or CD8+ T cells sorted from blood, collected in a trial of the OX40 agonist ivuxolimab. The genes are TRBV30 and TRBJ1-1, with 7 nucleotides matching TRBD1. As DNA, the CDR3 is TGTGCCCAGGGACAGCCGAACACTGAAGCTTTCTTT. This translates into CAQGQPNTEAFF.